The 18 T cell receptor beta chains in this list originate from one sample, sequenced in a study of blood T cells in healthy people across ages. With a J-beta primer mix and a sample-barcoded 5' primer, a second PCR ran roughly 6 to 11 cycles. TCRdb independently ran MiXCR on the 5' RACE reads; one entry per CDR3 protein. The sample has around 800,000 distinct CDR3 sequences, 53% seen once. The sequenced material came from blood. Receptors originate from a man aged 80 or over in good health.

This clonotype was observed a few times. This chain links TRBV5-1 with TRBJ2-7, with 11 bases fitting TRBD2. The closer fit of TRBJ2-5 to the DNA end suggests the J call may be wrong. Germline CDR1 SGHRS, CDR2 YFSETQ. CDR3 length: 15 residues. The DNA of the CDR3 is TGCGCCAGCAGGGAACTAGCGGGAGTTCCAGAGACCCAGTACTTC. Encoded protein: CASRELAGVPETQYF.

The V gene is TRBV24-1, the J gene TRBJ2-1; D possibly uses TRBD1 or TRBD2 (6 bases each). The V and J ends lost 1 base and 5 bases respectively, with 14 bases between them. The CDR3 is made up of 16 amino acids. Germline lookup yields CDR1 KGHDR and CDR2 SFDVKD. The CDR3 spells CATSDFRTGANNEQFF. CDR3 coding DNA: TGTGCCACCAGTGATTTTCGGACGGGGGCAAACAATGAGCAGTTCTTC.

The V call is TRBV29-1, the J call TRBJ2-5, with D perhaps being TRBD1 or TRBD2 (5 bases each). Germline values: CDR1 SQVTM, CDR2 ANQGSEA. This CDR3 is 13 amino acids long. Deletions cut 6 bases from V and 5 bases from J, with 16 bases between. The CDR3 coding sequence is TGCAGCGTCACGGGACGGCTCGCGGAGACCCAGTACTTC. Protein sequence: CSVTGRLAETQYF.

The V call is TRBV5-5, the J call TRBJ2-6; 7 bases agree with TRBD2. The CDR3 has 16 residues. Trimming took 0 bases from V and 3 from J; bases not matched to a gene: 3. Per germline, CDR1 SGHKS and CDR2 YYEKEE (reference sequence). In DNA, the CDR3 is TGTGCCAGCAGCTTGGAAGGGAGGGTTGGGGCCAACGTCCTGACTTTC. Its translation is CASSLEGRVGANVLTF. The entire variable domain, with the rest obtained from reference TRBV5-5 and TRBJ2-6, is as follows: DAGVTQSPTHLIKTRGQQVTLRCSPISGHKSVSWYQQVLGQGPQFIFQYYEKEERGRGNFPDRFSARQFPNYSSELNVNALLLGDSALYLCASSLEGRVGANVLTFGAGSRLTVL.

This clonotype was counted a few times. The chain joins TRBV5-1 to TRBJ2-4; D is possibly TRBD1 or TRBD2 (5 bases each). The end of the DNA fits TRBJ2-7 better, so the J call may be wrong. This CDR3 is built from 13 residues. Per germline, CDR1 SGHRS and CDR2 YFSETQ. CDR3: CASSRDGDYEQYF. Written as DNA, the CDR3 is TGCGCCAGCAGCAGGGACGGGGACTACGAGCAGTACTTC.

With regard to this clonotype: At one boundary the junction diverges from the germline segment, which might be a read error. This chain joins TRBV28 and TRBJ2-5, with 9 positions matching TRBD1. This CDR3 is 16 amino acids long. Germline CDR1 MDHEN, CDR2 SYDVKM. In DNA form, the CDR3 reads TGTGCCAGCAGCTTATTAAGGACAGGGGTGGGAGAGACCCAGTACTTC. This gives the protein CASSLLRTGVGETQYF.

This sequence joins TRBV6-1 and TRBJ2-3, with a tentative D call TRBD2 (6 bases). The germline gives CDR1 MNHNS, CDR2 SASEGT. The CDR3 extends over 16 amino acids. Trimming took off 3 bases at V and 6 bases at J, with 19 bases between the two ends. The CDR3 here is CASSDWGEVFIDTQYF. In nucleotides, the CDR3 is TGTGCCAGCAGTGATTGGGGGGAGGTTTTCATCGATACGCAGTATTTT.

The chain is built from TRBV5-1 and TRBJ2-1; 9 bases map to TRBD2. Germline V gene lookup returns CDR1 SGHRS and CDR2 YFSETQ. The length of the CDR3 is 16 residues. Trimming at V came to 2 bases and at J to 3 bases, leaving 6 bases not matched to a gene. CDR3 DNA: TGCGCCAGCAGCTTAGACGGGCGGGGGGGCTACAATGAGCAGTTCTTC. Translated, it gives CASSLDGRGGYNEQFF.

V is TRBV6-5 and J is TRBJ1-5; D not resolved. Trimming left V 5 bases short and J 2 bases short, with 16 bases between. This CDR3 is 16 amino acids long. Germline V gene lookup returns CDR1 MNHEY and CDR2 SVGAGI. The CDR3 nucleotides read TGTGCCAGCAGTAAAACGGGAACCCGAGGCAATCAGCCCCAGCATTTT. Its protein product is CASSKTGTRGNQPQHF.

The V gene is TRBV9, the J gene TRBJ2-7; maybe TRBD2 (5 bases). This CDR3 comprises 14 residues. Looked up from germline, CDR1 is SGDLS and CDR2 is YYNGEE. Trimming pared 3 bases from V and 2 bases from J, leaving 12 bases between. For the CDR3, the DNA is TGTGCCAGCAGCGCCGGAGGCTACCCCTACGAGCAGTACTTC. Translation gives CASSAGGYPYEQYF.

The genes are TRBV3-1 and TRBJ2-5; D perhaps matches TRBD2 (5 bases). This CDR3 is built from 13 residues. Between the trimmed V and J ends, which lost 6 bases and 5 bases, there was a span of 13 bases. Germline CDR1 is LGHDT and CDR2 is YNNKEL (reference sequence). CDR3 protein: CASRWLGGETQYF. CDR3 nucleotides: TGTGCCAGCAGATGGCTAGGAGGCGAGACCCAGTACTTC.

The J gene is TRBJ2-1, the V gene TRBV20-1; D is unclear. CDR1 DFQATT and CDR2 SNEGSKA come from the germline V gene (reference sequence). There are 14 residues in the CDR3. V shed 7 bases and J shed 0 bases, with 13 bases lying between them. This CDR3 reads CSVTYTSSYNEQFF. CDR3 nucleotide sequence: TGCAGTGTGACTTATACCAGCTCCTACAATGAGCAGTTCTTC.

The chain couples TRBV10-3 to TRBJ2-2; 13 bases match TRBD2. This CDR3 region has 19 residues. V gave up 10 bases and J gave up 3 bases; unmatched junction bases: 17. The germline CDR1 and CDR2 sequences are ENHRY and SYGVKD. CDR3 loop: CATYPGLAGPDADTGELFF. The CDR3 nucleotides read TGTGCCACGTACCCGGGACTAGCGGGACCGGACGCGGACACCGGGGAGCTGTTTTTT.

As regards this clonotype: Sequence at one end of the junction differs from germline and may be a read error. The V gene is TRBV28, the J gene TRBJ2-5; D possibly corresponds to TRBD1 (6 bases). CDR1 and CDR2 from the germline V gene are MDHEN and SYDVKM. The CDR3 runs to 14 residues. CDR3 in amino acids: CDSSSWQGQETQYF. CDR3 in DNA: TGTGACAGCAGTTCCTGGCAGGGGCAAGAGACCCAGTACTTC.

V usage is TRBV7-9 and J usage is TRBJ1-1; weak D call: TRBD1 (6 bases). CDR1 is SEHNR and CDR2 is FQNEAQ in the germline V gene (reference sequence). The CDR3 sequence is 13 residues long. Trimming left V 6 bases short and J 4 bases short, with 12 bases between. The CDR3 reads CASSFEQGTEAFF. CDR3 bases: TGTGCCAGCAGTTTCGAACAGGGCACTGAAGCTTTCTTT.

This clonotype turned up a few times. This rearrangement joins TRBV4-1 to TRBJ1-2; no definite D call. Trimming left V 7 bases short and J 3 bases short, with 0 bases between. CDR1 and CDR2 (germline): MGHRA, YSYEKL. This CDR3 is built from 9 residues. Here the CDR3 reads CASNYGYTF. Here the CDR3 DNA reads TGCGCCAGCAACTATGGCTACACCTTC.

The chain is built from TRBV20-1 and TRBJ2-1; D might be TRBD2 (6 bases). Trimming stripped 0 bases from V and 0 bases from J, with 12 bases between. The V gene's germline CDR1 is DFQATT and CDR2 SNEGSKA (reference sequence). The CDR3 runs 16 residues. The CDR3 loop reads CSARDPGSGSYNEQFF. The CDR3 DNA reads TGCAGTGCTAGAGATCCAGGTAGCGGCTCCTACAATGAGCAGTTCTTC.

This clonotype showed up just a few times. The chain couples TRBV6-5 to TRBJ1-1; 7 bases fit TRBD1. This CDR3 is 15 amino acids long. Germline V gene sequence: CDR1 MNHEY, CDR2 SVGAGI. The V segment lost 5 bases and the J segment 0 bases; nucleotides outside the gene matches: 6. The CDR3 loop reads CASSLQGRLNTEAFF. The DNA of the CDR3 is TGTGCCAGCAGTCTACAGGGGCGTCTGAACACTGAAGCTTTCTTT.